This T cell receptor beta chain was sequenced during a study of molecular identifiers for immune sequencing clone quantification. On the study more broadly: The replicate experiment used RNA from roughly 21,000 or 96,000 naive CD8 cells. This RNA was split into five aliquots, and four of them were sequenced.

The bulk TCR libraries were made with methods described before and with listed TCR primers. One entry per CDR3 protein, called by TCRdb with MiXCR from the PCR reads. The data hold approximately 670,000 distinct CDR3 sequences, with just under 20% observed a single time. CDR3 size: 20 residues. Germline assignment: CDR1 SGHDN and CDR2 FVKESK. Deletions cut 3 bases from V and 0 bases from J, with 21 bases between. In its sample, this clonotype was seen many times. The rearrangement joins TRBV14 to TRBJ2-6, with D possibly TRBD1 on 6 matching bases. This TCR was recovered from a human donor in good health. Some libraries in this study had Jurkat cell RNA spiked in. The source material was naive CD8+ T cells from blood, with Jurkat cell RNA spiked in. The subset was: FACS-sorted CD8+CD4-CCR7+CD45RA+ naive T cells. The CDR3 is CASSQSSQRTDSSGANVLTF. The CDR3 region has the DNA TGTGCCAGCAGCCAGAGCAGTCAAAGGACGGACAGCTCTGGGGCCAACGTCCTGACTTTC.